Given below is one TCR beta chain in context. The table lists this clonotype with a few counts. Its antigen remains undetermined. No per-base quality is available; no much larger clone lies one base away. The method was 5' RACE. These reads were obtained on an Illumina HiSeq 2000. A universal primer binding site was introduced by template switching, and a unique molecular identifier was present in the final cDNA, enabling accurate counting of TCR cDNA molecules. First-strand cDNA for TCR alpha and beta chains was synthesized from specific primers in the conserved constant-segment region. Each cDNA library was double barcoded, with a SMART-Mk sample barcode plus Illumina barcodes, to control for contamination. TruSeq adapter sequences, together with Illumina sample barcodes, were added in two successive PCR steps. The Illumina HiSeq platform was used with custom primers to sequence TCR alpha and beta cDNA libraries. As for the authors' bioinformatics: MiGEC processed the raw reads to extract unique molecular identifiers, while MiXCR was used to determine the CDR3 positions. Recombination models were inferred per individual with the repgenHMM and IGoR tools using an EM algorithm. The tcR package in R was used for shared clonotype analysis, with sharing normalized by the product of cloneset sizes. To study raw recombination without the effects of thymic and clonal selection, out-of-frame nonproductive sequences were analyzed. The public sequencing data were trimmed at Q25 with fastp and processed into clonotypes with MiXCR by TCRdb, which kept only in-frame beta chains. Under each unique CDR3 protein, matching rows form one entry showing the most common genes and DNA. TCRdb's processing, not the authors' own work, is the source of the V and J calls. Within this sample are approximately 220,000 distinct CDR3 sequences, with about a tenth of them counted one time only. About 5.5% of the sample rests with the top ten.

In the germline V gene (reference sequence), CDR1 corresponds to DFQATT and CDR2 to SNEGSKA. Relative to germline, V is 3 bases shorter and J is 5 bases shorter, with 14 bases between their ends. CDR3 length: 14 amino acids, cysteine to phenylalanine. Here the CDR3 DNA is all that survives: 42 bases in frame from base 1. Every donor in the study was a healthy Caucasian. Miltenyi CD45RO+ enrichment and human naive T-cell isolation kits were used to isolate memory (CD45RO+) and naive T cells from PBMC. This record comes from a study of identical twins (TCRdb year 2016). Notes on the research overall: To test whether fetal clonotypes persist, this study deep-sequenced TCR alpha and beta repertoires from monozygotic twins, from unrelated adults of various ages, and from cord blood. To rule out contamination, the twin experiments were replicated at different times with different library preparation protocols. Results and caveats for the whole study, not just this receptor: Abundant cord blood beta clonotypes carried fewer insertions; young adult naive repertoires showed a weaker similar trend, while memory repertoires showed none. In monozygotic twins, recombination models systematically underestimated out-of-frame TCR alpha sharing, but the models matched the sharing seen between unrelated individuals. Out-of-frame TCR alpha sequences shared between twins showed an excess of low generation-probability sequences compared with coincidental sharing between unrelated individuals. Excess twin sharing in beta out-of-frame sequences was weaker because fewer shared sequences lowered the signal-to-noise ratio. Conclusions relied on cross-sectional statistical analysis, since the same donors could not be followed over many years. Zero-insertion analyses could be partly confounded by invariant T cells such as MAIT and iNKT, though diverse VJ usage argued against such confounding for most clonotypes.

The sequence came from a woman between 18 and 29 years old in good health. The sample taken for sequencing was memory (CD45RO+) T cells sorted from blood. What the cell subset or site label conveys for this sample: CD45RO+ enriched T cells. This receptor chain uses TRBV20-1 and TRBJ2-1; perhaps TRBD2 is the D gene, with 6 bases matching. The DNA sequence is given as TGCAGTGCTAGCTCCGGGAGAGGTAACAATGAGCAGTTCTTC. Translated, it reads CSASSGRGNNEQFF.